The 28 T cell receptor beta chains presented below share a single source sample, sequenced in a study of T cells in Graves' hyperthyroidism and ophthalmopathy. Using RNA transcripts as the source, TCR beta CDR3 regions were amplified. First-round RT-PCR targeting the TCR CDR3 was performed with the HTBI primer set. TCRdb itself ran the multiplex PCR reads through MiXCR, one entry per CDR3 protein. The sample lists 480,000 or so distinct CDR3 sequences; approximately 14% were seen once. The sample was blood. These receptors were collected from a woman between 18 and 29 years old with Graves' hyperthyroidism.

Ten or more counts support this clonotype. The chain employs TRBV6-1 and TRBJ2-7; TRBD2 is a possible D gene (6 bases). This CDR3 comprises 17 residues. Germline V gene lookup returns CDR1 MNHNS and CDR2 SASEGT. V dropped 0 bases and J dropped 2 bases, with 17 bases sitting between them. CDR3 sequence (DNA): TGTGCCAGCAGTGAAGCGGACCCGGCCGGGGGAACCTACGAGCAGTACTTC. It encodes CASSEADPAGGTYEQYF.

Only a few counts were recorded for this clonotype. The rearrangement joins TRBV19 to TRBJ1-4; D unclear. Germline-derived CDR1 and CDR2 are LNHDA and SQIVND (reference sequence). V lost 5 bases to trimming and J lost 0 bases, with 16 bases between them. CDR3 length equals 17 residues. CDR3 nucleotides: TGTGCCAGTAGTCCGTTAACACGGGGAGCAACTAATGAAAAACTGTTTTTT. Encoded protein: CASSPLTRGATNEKLFF.

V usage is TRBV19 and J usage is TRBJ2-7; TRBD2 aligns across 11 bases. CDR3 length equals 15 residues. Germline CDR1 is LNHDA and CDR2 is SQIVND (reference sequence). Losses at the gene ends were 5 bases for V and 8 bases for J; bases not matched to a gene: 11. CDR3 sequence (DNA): TGTGCCAGTAGTGTTAGCGGGAGGGTCCCATATAAGCAGTACTTC. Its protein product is CASSVSGRVPYKQYF.

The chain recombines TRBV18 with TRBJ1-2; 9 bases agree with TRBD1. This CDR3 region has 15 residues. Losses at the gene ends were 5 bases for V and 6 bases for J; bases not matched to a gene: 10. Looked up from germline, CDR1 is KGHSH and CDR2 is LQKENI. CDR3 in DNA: TGTGCCAGCTCATACGGGACAGGGAATTGGAATGGCTACACCTTC. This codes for CASSYGTGNWNGYTF.

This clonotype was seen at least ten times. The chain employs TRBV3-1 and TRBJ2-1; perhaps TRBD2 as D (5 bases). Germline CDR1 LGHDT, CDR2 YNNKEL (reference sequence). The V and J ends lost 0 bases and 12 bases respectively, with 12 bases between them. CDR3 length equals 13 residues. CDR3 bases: TGTGCCAGCAGCCAAGACCCTAGCCGTACGCAGTTCTTC. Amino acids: CASSQDPSRTQFF.

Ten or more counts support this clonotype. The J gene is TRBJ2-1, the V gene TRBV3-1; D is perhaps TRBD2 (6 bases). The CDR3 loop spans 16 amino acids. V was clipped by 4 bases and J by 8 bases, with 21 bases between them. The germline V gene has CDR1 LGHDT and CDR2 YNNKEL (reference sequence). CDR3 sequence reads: CASSLLSLAKSDEQFF. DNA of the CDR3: TGTGCCAGCAGCCTTCTAAGTCTAGCGAAGTCGGATGAGCAGTTCTTC.

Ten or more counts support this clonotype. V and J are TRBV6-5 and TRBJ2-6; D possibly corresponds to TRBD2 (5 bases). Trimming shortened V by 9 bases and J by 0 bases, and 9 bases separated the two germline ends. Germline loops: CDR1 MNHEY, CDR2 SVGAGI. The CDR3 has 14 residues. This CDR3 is CASTSFSGANVLTF. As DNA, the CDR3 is TGTGCCAGTACTAGTTTCTCTGGGGCCAACGTCCTGACTTTC.

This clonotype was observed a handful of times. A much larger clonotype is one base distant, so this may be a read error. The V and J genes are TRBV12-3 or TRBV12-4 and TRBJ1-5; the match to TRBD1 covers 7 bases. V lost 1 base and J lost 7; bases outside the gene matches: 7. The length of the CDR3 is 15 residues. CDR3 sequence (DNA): TGTGCCAGCAGTTTAGGAGGGGGCGGGAGCCAGCCCCAGCATTTT. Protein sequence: CASSLGGGGSQPQHF.

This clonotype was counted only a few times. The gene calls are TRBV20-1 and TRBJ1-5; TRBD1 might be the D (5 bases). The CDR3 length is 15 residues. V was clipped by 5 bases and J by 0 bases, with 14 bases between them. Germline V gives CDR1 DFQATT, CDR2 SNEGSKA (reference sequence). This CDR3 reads CSAPTDINSNQPQHF. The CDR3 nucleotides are TGCAGTGCTCCCACGGACATTAATAGCAATCAGCCCCAGCATTTT.

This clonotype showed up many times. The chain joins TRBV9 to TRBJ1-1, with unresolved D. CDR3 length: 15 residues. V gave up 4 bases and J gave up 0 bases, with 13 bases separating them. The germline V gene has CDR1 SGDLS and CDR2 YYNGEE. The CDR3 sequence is CASSPSGRLNTEAFF. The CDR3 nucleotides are TGTGCCAGCAGCCCAAGCGGACGGCTGAACACTGAAGCTTTCTTT.

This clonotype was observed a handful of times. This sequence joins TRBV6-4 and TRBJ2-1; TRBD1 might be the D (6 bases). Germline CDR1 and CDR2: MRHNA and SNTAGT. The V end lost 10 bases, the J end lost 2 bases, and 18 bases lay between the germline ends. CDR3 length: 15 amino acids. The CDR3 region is CATTPGTYPYNEQFF. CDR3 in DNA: TGTGCCACAACGCCCGGGACATATCCCTACAATGAGCAGTTCTTC.

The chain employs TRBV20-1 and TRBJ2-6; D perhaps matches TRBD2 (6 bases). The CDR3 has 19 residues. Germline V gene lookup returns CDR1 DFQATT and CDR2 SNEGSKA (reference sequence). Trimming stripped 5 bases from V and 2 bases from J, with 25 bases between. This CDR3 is CSAGGLSGQGVAGANVLTF. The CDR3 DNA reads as TGCAGTGCTGGGGGGTTAAGCGGGCAGGGAGTGGCTGGGGCCAACGTCCTGACTTTC.

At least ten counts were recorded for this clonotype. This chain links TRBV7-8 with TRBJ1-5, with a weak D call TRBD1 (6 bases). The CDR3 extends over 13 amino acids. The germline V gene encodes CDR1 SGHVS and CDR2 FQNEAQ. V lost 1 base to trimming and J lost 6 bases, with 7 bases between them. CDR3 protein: CASSLGTAQPQHF. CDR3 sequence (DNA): TGTGCCAGCAGCTTAGGGACAGCTCAGCCCCAGCATTTT.

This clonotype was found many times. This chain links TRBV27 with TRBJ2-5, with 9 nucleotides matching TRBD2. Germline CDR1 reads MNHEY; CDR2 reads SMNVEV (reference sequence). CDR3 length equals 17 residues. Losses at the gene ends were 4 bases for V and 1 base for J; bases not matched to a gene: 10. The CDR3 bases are TGTGCCAGCAGTTACCTTTCCGGCGGGAGGGCCCAAGAGACCCAGTACTTC. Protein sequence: CASSYLSGGRAQETQYF.

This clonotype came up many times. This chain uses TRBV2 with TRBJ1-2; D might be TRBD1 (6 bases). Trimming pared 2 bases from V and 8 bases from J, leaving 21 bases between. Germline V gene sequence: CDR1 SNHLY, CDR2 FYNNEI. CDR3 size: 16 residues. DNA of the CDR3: TGTGCCAGCAGTGAAAGGGGGAATCGGGCCAAGGGAGGCTACACCTTC. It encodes CASSERGNRAKGGYTF. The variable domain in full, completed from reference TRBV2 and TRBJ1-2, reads EPEVTQTPSHQVTQMGQEVILRCVPISNHLYFYWYRQILGQKVEFLVSFYNNEISEKSEIFDDQFSVERPDGSNFTLKIRSTKLEDSAMYFCASSERGNRAKGGYTFGSGTRLTVV.

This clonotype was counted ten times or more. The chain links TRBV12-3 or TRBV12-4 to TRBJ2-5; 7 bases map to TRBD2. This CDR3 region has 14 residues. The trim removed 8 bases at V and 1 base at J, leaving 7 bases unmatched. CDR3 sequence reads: CASSRPSGQETQYF. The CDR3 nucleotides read TGTGCCAGCTCGCGCCCTAGCGGCCAAGAGACCCAGTACTTC.

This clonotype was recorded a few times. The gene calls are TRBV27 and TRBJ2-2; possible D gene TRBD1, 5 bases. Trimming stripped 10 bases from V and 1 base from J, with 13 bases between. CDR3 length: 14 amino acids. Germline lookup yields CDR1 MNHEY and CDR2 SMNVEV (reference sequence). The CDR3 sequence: CATSHQGNTGELFF. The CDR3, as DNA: TGTGCCACCTCACACCAGGGGAACACCGGGGAGCTGTTTTTT.

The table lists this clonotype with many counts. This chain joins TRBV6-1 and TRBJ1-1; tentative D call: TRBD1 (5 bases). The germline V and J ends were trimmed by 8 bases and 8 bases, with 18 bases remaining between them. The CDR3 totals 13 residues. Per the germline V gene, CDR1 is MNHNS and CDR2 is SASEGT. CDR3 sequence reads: CASGGTATAEAFF. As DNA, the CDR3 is TGTGCCAGCGGGGGGACCGCTACTGCGGAAGCTTTCTTT.

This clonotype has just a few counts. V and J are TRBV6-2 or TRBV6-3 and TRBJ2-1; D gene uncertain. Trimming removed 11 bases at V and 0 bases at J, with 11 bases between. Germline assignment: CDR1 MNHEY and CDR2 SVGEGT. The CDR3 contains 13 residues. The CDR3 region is CAVAESSYNEQFF. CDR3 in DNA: TGTGCCGTGGCAGAGAGCTCCTACAATGAGCAGTTCTTC.

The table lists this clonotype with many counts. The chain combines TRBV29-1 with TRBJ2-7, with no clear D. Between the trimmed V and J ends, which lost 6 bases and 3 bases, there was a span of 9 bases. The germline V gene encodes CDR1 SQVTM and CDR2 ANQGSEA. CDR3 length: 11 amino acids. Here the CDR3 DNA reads TGCAGCGTCGCGATAGACTACGAGCAGTACTTC. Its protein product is CSVAIDYEQYF.

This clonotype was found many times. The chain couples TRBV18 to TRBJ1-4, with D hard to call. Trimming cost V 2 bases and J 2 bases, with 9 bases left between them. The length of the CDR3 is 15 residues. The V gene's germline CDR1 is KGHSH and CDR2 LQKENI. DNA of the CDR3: TGTGCCAGCTCACCAAATGGACCCACTAATGAAAAACTGTTTTTT. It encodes CASSPNGPTNEKLFF.

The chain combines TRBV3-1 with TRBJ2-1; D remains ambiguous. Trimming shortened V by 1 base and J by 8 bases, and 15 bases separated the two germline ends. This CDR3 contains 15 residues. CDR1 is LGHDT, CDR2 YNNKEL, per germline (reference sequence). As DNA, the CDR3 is TGTGCCAGCAGCCAAGGTCTGGTAGGCCCCCATGAGCAGTTCTTC. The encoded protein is CASSQGLVGPHEQFF.

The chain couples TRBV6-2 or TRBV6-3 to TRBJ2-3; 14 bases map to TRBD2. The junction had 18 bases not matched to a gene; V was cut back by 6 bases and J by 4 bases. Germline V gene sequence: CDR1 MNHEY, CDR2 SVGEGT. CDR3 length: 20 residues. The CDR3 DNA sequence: TGTGCCAGCAGCCGGACGAATACCAGGACTAGCGGGAGGAACTCAGATACGCAGTATTTT. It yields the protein CASSRTNTRTSGRNSDTQYF.

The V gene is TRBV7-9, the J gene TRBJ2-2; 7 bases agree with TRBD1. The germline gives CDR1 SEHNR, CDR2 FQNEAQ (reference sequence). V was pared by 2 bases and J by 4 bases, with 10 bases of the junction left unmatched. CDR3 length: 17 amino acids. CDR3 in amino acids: CASSLLQGPRGTGELFF. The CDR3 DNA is TGTGCCAGCAGCTTATTACAGGGGCCCCGCGGCACCGGGGAGCTGTTTTTT.

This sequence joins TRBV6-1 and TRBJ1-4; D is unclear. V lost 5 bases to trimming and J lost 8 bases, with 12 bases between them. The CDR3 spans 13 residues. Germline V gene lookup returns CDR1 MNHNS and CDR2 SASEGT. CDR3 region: CASSSLFFEKLFF. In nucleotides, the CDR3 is TGTGCCAGCAGTTCACTGTTTTTCGAAAAACTGTTTTTT.

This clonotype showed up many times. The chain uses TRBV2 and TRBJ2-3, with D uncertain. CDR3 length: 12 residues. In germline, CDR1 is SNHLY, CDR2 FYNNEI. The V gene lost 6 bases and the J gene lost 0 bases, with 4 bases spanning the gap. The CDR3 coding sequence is TGTGCCAGCAGCGTGAGCACAGATACGCAGTATTTT. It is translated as CASSVSTDTQYF.

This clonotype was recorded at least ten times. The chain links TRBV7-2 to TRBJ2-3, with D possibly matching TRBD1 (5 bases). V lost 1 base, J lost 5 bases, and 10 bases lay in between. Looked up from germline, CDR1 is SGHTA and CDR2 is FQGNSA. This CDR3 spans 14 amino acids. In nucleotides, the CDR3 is TGTGCCAGCAGCTTAGAGGGGCCGGGAGATACGCAGTATTTT. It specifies CASSLEGPGDTQYF.

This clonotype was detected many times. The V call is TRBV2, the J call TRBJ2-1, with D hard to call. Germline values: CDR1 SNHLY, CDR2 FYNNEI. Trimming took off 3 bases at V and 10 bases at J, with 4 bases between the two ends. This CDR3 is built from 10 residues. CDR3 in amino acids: CASSEDEQFF. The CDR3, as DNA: TGTGCCAGCAGTGAGGACGAGCAGTTCTTC.